Listed here are 25 T cell receptor beta chains from one sample, sequenced in a study of blood T cell repertoires in COVID-19. This table comes from immunoSEQ multiplex PCR, and its TCRdb copy is limited to in-frame clones, with some not included. Among 150,000 to 200,000 clones listed, approximately 86% were seen once. Sequencing used peripheral blood. The receptors derive from a man in his 60s with acute or convalescent COVID-19.

As regards this clone: One end of the junction is discordant with germline, which a read error may explain. This sequence joins TRBV30 and TRBJ1-3, with D perhaps matching TRBD1 (6 bases). This CDR3 contains 13 residues. Germline CDR1 and CDR2: GTSNPN and SVGIG (reference sequence). The DNA for the CDR3 is TGTGCCTGGACCACAGGGTATGGAGACACCATATATTTT. This sequence encodes CAWTTGYGDTIYF.

The V and J genes are TRBV6-5 and TRBJ1-5; 8 bases fit TRBD1. Germline V CDR1 and CDR2: MNHEY, SVGAGI. Trimming took 6 bases from V and 3 from J; bases not matched to a gene: 7. The CDR3 contains 15 residues. The CDR3 bases are TGTGCCAGCAGCCTACAGGGGGTAAACAATCAGCCCCAGCATTTT. Translating it yields CASSLQGVNNQPQHF.

This chain links TRBV4-1 with TRBJ1-3, with TRBD1 matching over 9 bases. Germline CDR1 is MGHRA and CDR2 is YSYEKL. CDR3 length: 17 residues. V lost 2 bases to trimming and J lost 1 base; unmatched junction nucleotides: 6. Here the CDR3 reads CASSQNRGRESGNTIYF. CDR3 coding DNA: TGCGCCAGCAGCCAAAACAGGGGGCGCGAATCTGGAAACACCATATATTTT.

The rearrangement joins TRBV29-1 to TRBJ2-7; a possible D gene is TRBD2 (5 bases). The germline gives CDR1 SQVTM, CDR2 ANQGSEA. The CDR3 has 11 residues. V was cut by 3 bases and J by 4 bases, with 7 bases left in between. The CDR3, as DNA: TGCAGCGTTGAGGAGGTTTACGAGCAGTACTTC. This codes for CSVEEVYEQYF.

A few counts support this clone. The CDR3 DNA follows: TGTGCCACCAGCAGAGCGACAGGGGGCGGAAGCTACACCTTC. Its protein product is CATSRATGGGSYTF. The J gene is TRBJ1-2, the V gene TRBV15; 10 positions match TRBD1. CDR1 and CDR2 (germline): LNHNV, YYDKDF (reference sequence). The CDR3 spans 14 residues. V lost 1 base and J lost 9; bases outside the gene matches: 5.

This chain links TRBV19 with TRBJ1-5; D might be TRBD1 (6 bases). Per germline, CDR1 LNHDA and CDR2 SQIVND (reference sequence). Trimming cost V 3 bases and J 7 bases, with 10 bases left between them. There are 13 residues in the CDR3. The CDR3 sequence: CASSILRGQPQHF. The CDR3 nucleotides are TGTGCCAGTAGTATTCTCAGGGGCCAGCCCCAGCATTTT.

This clone was detected once. The J gene is TRBJ2-3, the V gene TRBV27; 12 bases fit TRBD2. Germline loops: CDR1 MNHEY, CDR2 SMNVEV (reference sequence). The V and J ends lost 6 bases and 0 bases, in that order; junction bases with no gene match: 1. The CDR3 is made up of 15 amino acids. The CDR3 DNA is TGTGCCAGCAGAGGACTAGCGGGGAGCACAGATACGCAGTATTTT. Translating gives CASRGLAGSTDTQYF.

The V gene is TRBV28, the J gene TRBJ2-7; TRBD1 matches at 10 bases. This CDR3 region has 12 residues. The V and J ends lost 8 bases and 4 bases, in that order; junction bases with no gene match: 2. Germline V gene data show CDR1 as MDHEN and CDR2 as SYDVKM. The CDR3 sequence: CASGDRGYEQYF. CDR3 sequence (DNA): TGTGCCAGCGGGGACAGGGGTTACGAGCAGTACTTC.

V gene TRBV5-1 combines with J gene TRBJ1-1; 8 nucleotides line up with TRBD1. Germline lookup yields CDR1 SGHRS and CDR2 YFSETQ. This CDR3 spans 14 amino acids. With V trimmed by 4 bases and J by 5 bases, 7 bases remained unmatched. CDR3 DNA: TGCGCCAGCAGCCTAAGGACAGGGAAAACTGAAGCTTTCTTT. Protein product: CASSLRTGKTEAFF.

CDR3 sequence: CASSSGGRFGEKLFF. The DNA for the CDR3 is TGTGCCAGTAGTTCGGGGGGAAGGTTCGGTGAAAAACTGTTTTTT. V usage is TRBV19 and J usage is TRBJ1-4; the D gene is possibly TRBD1 (5 bases). The CDR3 has 15 amino acids. The V and J ends lost 5 bases and 7 bases respectively, with 17 bases between them. Germline CDR1 and CDR2: LNHDA and SQIVND (reference sequence). The full variable domain, with the rest looked up from reference TRBV19 and TRBJ1-4, is DGGITQSPKYLFRKEGQNVTLSCEQNLNHDAMYWYRQDPGQGLRLIYYSQIVNDFQKGDIAEGYSVSREKKESFPLTVTSAQKNPTAFYLCASSSGGRFGEKLFFGSGTQLSVL.

The chain couples TRBV7-3 to TRBJ2-5; 10 bases are a match to TRBD2. The CDR3 is 17 amino acids. CDR1 and CDR2 (germline): SGHTA, FQGTGA. V trimming: 2 bases; J trimming: 1 base; junction bases outside the gene matches: 7. The CDR3 is CASSLGAPSGGQETQYF. In DNA form, the CDR3 reads TGTGCCAGCAGCTTAGGTGCGCCTAGCGGGGGCCAAGAGACCCAGTACTTC.

The chain recombines TRBV30 with TRBJ2-2, with a tentative D call TRBD1 (5 bases). The CDR3 contains 17 residues. Trimming took off 0 bases at V and 0 bases at J, with 14 bases between the two ends. Germline loops: CDR1 GTSNPN, CDR2 SVGIG (reference sequence). The CDR3 DNA is TGTGCCTGGAGTGTAGTGGGGCGGATCGCGAACACCGGGGAGCTGTTTTTT. Translating gives CAWSVVGRIANTGELFF.

Here the CDR3 DNA reads TGTGCCAGCAGCCAAACTGGAGCGGGAGGATTAGATACGCAGTATTTT. Translated: CASSQTGAGGLDTQYF. The V call is TRBV16, the J call TRBJ2-3; 9 positions agree with TRBD2. The germline gives CDR1 KGHSY, CDR2 FQNENV. Trimming cost V 2 bases and J 5 bases; bases outside gene matches: 8. The CDR3 totals 16 residues.

V gene TRBV29-1 combines with J gene TRBJ2-4; TRBD1 matches 7 bases. The CDR3 totals 15 residues. The germline CDR1 and CDR2 sequences are SQVTM and ANQGSEA. The junction had 6 bases not matched to a gene; V was cut back by 0 bases and J by 4 bases. The CDR3 is CSVEDTGTAKNIQYF. The CDR3 nucleotides read TGCAGCGTTGAAGATACCGGGACAGCTAAAAACATTCAGTACTTC.

V and J are TRBV2 and TRBJ1-2; D is unresolved. Germline loops: CDR1 SNHLY, CDR2 FYNNEI. This CDR3 is 12 amino acids long. V lost 9 bases, J lost 8 bases, and 16 bases lay in between. The CDR3 here is CASGFGSDGYTF. The CDR3 DNA reads TGTGCCAGTGGGTTTGGGAGCGACGGCTACACCTTC. The full variable domain, rest sourced from reference TRBV2 and TRBJ1-2, is EPEVTQTPSHQVTQMGQEVILRCVPISNHLYFYWYRQILGQKVEFLVSFYNNEISEKSEIFDDQFSVERPDGSNFTLKIRSTKLEDSAMYFCASGFGSDGYTFGSGTRLTVV.

The gene calls are TRBV5-4 and TRBJ2-1; 12 bases fit TRBD2. This CDR3 contains 17 residues. CDR1 is SGHNT, CDR2 YYREEE, per germline (reference sequence). V shed 3 bases and J 9 bases; nucleotides not matched to a gene: 13. DNA for the CDR3: TGTGCCAGCAGCTCCTTAACCCTAGCGGGAGGGCGATTTGAGCAGTTCTTC. Amino acid sequence: CASSSLTLAGGRFEQFF. Filled out from reference TRBV5-4 and TRBJ2-1, the complete variable domain reads ETGVTQSPTHLIKTRGQQVTLRCSSQSGHNTVSWYQQALGQGPQFIFQYYREEENGRGNFPPRFSGLQFPNYSSELNVNALELDDSALYLCASSSLTLAGGRFEQFFGPGTRLTVL.

The chain is built from TRBV3-1 (or the pseudogene TRBV3-2) and TRBJ2-2, with D possibly being TRBD2 (5 bases). Germline V CDR1 and CDR2: LGHDT, YNNKEL (reference sequence). V lost 4 bases to trimming and J lost 6 bases, with 12 bases between them. There are 14 residues in the CDR3. In nucleotides, the CDR3 is TGTGCCAGCAGCCTCCTACTAGGTGCCGGGGAGCTGTTTTTT. Translating it yields CASSLLLGAGELFF.

The chain recombines TRBV30 with TRBJ2-2, with TRBD2 identical over 11 bases. The length of the CDR3 is 16 residues. The ends lost 4 bases at V and 2 bases at J; junction bases unmatched: 6. Germline loops: CDR1 GTSNPN, CDR2 SVGIG (reference sequence). Here the CDR3 reads CAWNGLAGSNTGELFF. Written as DNA, the CDR3 is TGTGCCTGGAACGGACTAGCGGGTTCTAACACCGGGGAGCTGTTTTTT.

The chain uses TRBV3-1 (or the pseudogene TRBV3-2) and TRBJ1-4; 9 positions match TRBD1. This CDR3 comprises 16 residues. V trimming: 2 bases; J trimming: 10 bases; junction bases outside the gene matches: 11. CDR1 and CDR2 from the germline V gene are LGHDT and YNNKEL (reference sequence). This chain's CDR3 is CASSQPPGQGNGKLFF. The CDR3 DNA reads TGTGCCAGCAGCCAACCGCCCGGACAGGGGAACGGAAAACTGTTTTTT.

The CDR3 sequence is CATSREWTGDSPLHF. The CDR3 nucleotides are TGTGCCACCAGCAGGGAATGGACAGGGGATTCACCCCTCCACTTT. The genes are TRBV15 and TRBJ1-6; the match to TRBD1 covers 9 bases. This CDR3 is 15 amino acids long. The V and J ends lost 3 bases and 8 bases, in that order; junction bases with no gene match: 5. Per germline, CDR1 LNHNV and CDR2 YYDKDF (reference sequence).

The gene calls are TRBV27 and TRBJ2-7; D ambiguous. CDR1 is MNHEY and CDR2 is SMNVEV in the germline V gene (reference sequence). Trimming removed 4 bases from V and 1 base from J, with 14 bases in between. This CDR3 is 15 amino acids long. The CDR3 DNA is TGTGCCAGCAGTTCCATCAGTTCTAGATCCTACGAGCAGTACTTC. Its protein is CASSSISSRSYEQYF.

The chain is built from TRBV3-1 (or the pseudogene TRBV3-2) and TRBJ1-2; 9 bases map to TRBD1. Germline V lookup: CDR1 LGHDT, CDR2 YNNKEL (reference sequence). V dropped 2 bases and J dropped 7; count of bases not matched to a gene: 5. CDR3 length: 14 residues. This CDR3 is CASSQQQGARGYTF. The DNA of the CDR3 is TGTGCCAGCAGCCAACAACAGGGGGCGCGTGGCTACACCTTC.

CDR3: CASSFSGTEGWGQYF. DNA of the CDR3: TGTGCCAGCAGCTTCTCCGGGACTGAAGGCTGGGGGCAGTACTTC. J is TRBJ2-7 and V is TRBV7-2, with a possible D match to TRBD2 (6 bases). Germline CDR1 SGHTA, CDR2 FQGNSA. V was clipped by 3 bases and J by 9 bases, with 21 bases between them. The CDR3 is 15 amino acids.

CDR3 coding DNA: TGCAGCGTTGGAGAAGGACAGACTAACTATGGCTACACCTTC. As protein: CSVGEGQTNYGYTF. The J gene is TRBJ1-2, the V gene TRBV29-1; tentative D call: TRBD1 (6 bases). Germline CDR1 and CDR2: SQVTM and ANQGSEA. This CDR3 is built from 14 residues. V was cut by 4 bases and J by 0 bases, with 12 bases left in between.

The chain joins TRBV28 to TRBJ1-5; 7 bases match TRBD1. CDR3 length: 13 amino acids. Germline V gene lookup returns CDR1 MDHEN and CDR2 SYDVKM. V was clipped by 11 bases and J by 0 bases; unmatched bases: 4. DNA for the CDR3: TGTGCCCGACAGGGAAATAGCAATCAGCCCCAGCATTTT. This codes for CARQGNSNQPQHF. Full variable domain (remainder filled in from reference TRBV28 and TRBJ1-5): DVKVTQSSRYLVKRTGEKVFLECVQDMDHENMFWYRQDPGLGLRLIYFSYDVKMKEKGDIPEGYSVSREKKERFSLILESASTNQTSMYLCARQGNSNQPQHFGDGTRLSIL.